These 23 T cell receptor beta chains were sequenced from one sample in a study of brain T cells in children with intractable seizures. Surgery cases with the highest brain T cell transcript signatures were chosen for sequencing. Profiling relied on immunoSEQ multiplex PCR, and the TCRdb table lists in-frame clones only, not all of them. The sample lists over 3,000 clones; about 73% were seen once. This specimen was resected brain tissue, taken at surgery. These TCRs come from a girl aged 2 to 9 with Rasmussen encephalitis and intractable seizures.

In its sample, this clone was seen a few times. The chain uses TRBV28 and TRBJ1-1; unclear D gene. The CDR3 runs to 13 residues. Looked up from germline, CDR1 is MDHEN and CDR2 is SYDVKM. V was clipped by 2 bases and J by 8 bases, with 12 bases between them. The CDR3 is CASSLMGRGEAFF. DNA of the CDR3: TGTGCCAGCAGTTTAATGGGAAGAGGGGAAGCTTTCTTT.

The rearrangement uses TRBV6-1 and TRBJ2-7; 9 bases map to TRBD2. CDR3 length: 15 amino acids. The V and J ends lost 5 bases and 0 bases, in that order; junction bases with no gene match: 5. Looked up from germline, CDR1 is MNHNS and CDR2 is SASEGT. The CDR3 spells CASSHSGSLSYEQYF. In DNA, the CDR3 is TGTGCCAGCAGTCATAGCGGGAGTCTCTCCTACGAGCAGTACTTC.

The gene calls are TRBV28 and TRBJ2-7; a weak D match, TRBD2 (6 bases). In germline, CDR1 is MDHEN, CDR2 SYDVKM. V gave up 9 bases and J gave up 5 bases, with 17 bases separating them. The CDR3 totals 13 residues. CDR3 amino acids: CASWRGGRNEQYF. The DNA for the CDR3 is TGTGCCAGTTGGCGGGGCGGGCGGAACGAGCAGTACTTC.

This clone was seen once. The CDR3 DNA reads TGTGCCAGCAGCCCCACAGGGACTAGCGCCTACAATGAGCAGTTCTTC. This gives the protein CASSPTGTSAYNEQFF. The chain combines TRBV2 with TRBJ2-1; TRBD2 matches 10 bases. The CDR3 consists of 16 residues. After removal of 6 bases from V and 2 bases from J, the junction contained 7 bases not matched to a gene. From germline, CDR1 is SNHLY and CDR2 FYNNEI.

V gene TRBV9 combines with J gene TRBJ1-2; D is ambiguous. In germline, CDR1 is SGDLS, CDR2 YYNGEE. The CDR3 has 14 residues. The ends were cut back, 0 bases at V and 0 bases at J, with 6 bases in the middle. The CDR3 loop reads CASSVGGTNYGYTF. DNA of the CDR3: TGTGCCAGCAGCGTAGGGGGTACTAACTATGGCTACACCTTC.

This sequence joins TRBV5-6 and TRBJ2-3; a possible D gene is TRBD2 (6 bases). The CDR3 length is 15 residues. Trimming removed 2 bases at V and 2 bases at J, with 12 bases between. CDR1 and CDR2 from the germline V gene are SGHDT and YYEEEE. DNA for the CDR3: TGTGCCAGCAGCTTCCGGGGGTTTCTCACAGATACGCAGTATTTT. It encodes CASSFRGFLTDTQYF.

The chain joins TRBV27 to TRBJ1-2; a possible D gene is TRBD1 (6 bases). CDR1 is MNHEY and CDR2 is SMNVEV in the germline V gene (reference sequence). The CDR3 totals 13 residues. Between the trimmed V and J ends, which lost 2 bases and 8 bases, there was a span of 12 bases. The chain's CDR3 is CASSLGGAGGYTF. Here the CDR3 DNA reads TGTGCCAGCAGTTTAGGGGGGGCAGGAGGCTACACCTTC.

The sample holds a few counts of this clone. The rearrangement joins TRBV12-3 or TRBV12-4 to TRBJ1-1; the D is unclear. Trimming cost V 8 bases and J 0 bases, with 10 bases left between them. The CDR3 runs to 13 residues. The DNA for the CDR3 is TGTGCCAGCGGTCGGGTCATGAACACTGAAGCTTTCTTT. Its translation is CASGRVMNTEAFF.

This clone was picked up a small number of times. This chain joins TRBV7-2 and TRBJ2-7, with D maybe TRBD2 (6 bases). The CDR3 runs 14 residues. The V and J ends lost 5 bases and 3 bases respectively, with 14 bases between them. Per germline, CDR1 SGHTA and CDR2 FQGNSA. CDR3 amino acids: CASSPAVGGYEQYF. DNA of the CDR3: TGTGCCAGCAGCCCGGCTGTGGGGGGCTACGAGCAGTACTTC.

This clone has just one count. V is TRBV4-1 and J is TRBJ2-5; 10 nucleotides line up with TRBD1. The junction had 5 bases not matched to a gene; V was cut back by 3 bases and J by 4 bases. Germline V CDR1 and CDR2: MGHRA, YSYEKL. This CDR3 contains 15 residues. CDR3 loop: CASSHLRTGGETQYF. The CDR3 nucleotides are TGCGCCAGCAGCCATCTTCGGACAGGGGGAGAGACCCAGTACTTC.

The V gene is TRBV6-1, the J gene TRBJ2-5; 11 positions match TRBD2. Germline CDR1 and CDR2: MNHNS and SASEGT. The trim removed 6 bases at V and 4 bases at J, leaving 4 bases unmatched. The CDR3 consists of 14 residues. CDR3 nucleotide sequence: TGTGCCAGCAGCCATAGCGGGGGGGGAGAGACCCAGTACTTC. Amino acid sequence: CASSHSGGGETQYF.

V usage is TRBV10-2 and J usage is TRBJ1-5; D is perhaps TRBD1 (5 bases). CDR3 length equals 12 residues. Between the trimmed V and J ends, which lost 6 bases and 6 bases, there was a span of 9 bases. Germline-derived CDR1 and CDR2 are WSHSY and SAAADI. The CDR3 protein is CASSDGGQPQHF. The DNA of the CDR3 is TGCGCCAGCAGCGACGGGGGTCAGCCCCAGCATTTT.

The chain links TRBV4-1 to TRBJ1-1; 12 nucleotides align to TRBD1. The CDR3 spans 18 residues. J gave up 4 bases and V 7 bases, and 16 bases lay outside the gene matches. Germline V lookup: CDR1 MGHRA, CDR2 YSYEKL. The chain's CDR3 is CASTPTNWDRGQVTEAFF. CDR3 bases: TGCGCCAGCACCCCGACGAACTGGGACAGGGGGCAAGTCACTGAAGCTTTCTTT.

This rearrangement joins TRBV11-2 to TRBJ2-3; a weak D match, TRBD1 (6 bases). V was shortened by 4 bases and J by 3 bases, with 20 bases between the two germline ends. The CDR3 loop spans 17 amino acids. Germline CDR1 SGHAT, CDR2 FQNNGV. The CDR3 sequence is CASSSSWDTLGTDTQYF. Written as DNA, the CDR3 is TGTGCCAGCAGCTCATCTTGGGACACCCTCGGTACAGATACGCAGTATTTT.

This clone has only a few counts. The J gene is TRBJ1-5, the V gene TRBV27; D perhaps matches TRBD1 (5 bases). V lost 6 bases and J lost 1, with 16 bases in between. The CDR3 runs 16 residues. From germline, CDR1 is MNHEY and CDR2 SMNVEV (reference sequence). CDR3 amino acids: CASRNSGSYSNQPQHF. The CDR3 coding sequence is TGTGCCAGCAGGAATTCAGGGTCCTACAGCAATCAGCCCCAGCATTTT.

This chain's CDR3 is CASSYRATGSAAYEQYF. Written as DNA, the CDR3 is TGTGCCAGCAGCTATAGGGCAACAGGGAGTGCGGCCTACGAGCAGTACTTC. V usage is TRBV27 and J usage is TRBJ2-7, with D possibly matching TRBD1 (6 bases). CDR1 MNHEY and CDR2 SMNVEV come from the germline V gene (reference sequence). V was pared by 6 bases and J by 2 bases, with 23 bases between. The CDR3 length is 17 residues.

By share of the sample, this clone is medium-sized (0.01 to 0.1%). The chain is built from TRBV2 and TRBJ1-2, with unresolved D. The CDR3 consists of 15 residues. Per the germline V gene, CDR1 is SNHLY and CDR2 is FYNNEI. The V and J ends lost 11 bases and 5 bases respectively, with 24 bases between them. In DNA form, the CDR3 reads TGTGCCGGCACCAGAGGTGCATTAACACCATATGGCTACACCTTC. As protein: CAGTRGALTPYGYTF.

CDR3 protein: CASSEAPITGEAFF. CDR3 nucleotide sequence: TGTGCCAGCAGTGAAGCGCCTATAACAGGCGAAGCTTTCTTT. This chain joins TRBV6-1 and TRBJ1-1, with D possibly TRBD1 on 5 matching bases. The V gene's germline CDR1 is MNHNS and CDR2 SASEGT. The CDR3 runs 14 residues. Trimming removed 0 bases from V and 8 bases from J, with 13 bases in between.

J is TRBJ2-1 and V is TRBV15; D remains ambiguous. The V and J ends lost 0 bases and 9 bases respectively, with 6 bases between them. Germline CDR1 and CDR2: LNHNV and YYDKDF (reference sequence). The CDR3 consists of 12 residues. The CDR3 bases are TGTGCCACCAGCAGAGATCACGGTGAGCAGTTCTTC. Encoded protein: CATSRDHGEQFF. Combining the CDR3 with reference TRBV15 and TRBJ2-1 gives the whole variable domain DAMVIQNPRYQVTQFGKPVTLSCSQTLNHNVMYWYQQKSSQAPKLLFHYYDKDFNNEADTPDNFQSRRPNTSFCFLDIRSPGLGDTAMYLCATSRDHGEQFFGPGTRLTVL.

The rearrangement uses TRBV30 and TRBJ1-2; 8 bases line up with TRBD1. CDR1 GTSNPN and CDR2 SVGIG come from the germline V gene (reference sequence). V trimming: 4 bases; J trimming: 3 bases; junction bases outside the gene matches: 7. The CDR3 spans 14 residues. The CDR3: CAWKRTGMDYGYTF. CDR3 sequence (DNA): TGTGCCTGGAAAAGGACAGGGATGGACTATGGCTACACCTTC. Full variable domain (rest looked up from reference TRBV30 and TRBJ1-2): SQTIHQWPATLVQPVGSPLSLECTVEGTSNPNLYWYRQAAGRGLQLLFYSVGIGQISSEVPQNLSASRPQDRQFILSSKKLLLSDSGFYLCAWKRTGMDYGYTFGSGTRLTVV.

This clone has only one observation. The chain recombines TRBV4-1 with TRBJ1-1; no reliable D call. This CDR3 contains 14 residues. The germline V gene has CDR1 MGHRA and CDR2 YSYEKL. The V end was cut by 3 bases, the J end by 4 bases, with 12 bases between. This CDR3 is CASSHATSFTEAFF. CDR3 nucleotide sequence: TGCGCCAGCAGCCACGCTACGAGTTTCACTGAAGCTTTCTTT.

The chain has TRBV9 and TRBJ2-3; D is undetermined. Germline CDR1 is SGDLS and CDR2 is YYNGEE. Trimming shortened V by 0 bases and J by 1 base, and 12 bases separated the two germline ends. This CDR3 has 16 amino acids. CDR3 DNA sequence: TGTGCCAGCAGCGTAGGGGCCCTCCAAGGCACAGATACGCAGTATTTT. This sequence encodes CASSVGALQGTDTQYF.

The rearrangement joins TRBV30 to TRBJ2-7; 7 bases fit TRBD1. The CDR3 is 13 amino acids. V was clipped by 0 bases and J by 9 bases; unmatched bases: 8. The germline gives CDR1 GTSNPN, CDR2 SVGIG (reference sequence). The CDR3 sequence: CAWSVSSTGRQYF. The CDR3 nucleotides read TGTGCCTGGAGTGTATCGTCGACAGGGAGGCAGTACTTC. Looking up the rest from reference TRBV30 and TRBJ2-7 gives the full variable domain: SQTIHQWPATLVQPVGSPLSLECTVEGTSNPNLYWYRQAAGRGLQLLFYSVGIGQISSEVPQNLSASRPQDRQFILSSKKLLLSDSGFYLCAWSVSSTGRQYFGPGTRLTVT.